This T cell receptor beta chain was observed in a study of cytomegalovirus exposure and HLA in healthy donors. The germline gives CDR1 MRHNA, CDR2 SNTAGT. The CDR3 is 15 amino acids. V dropped 8 bases and J dropped 3; count of bases not matched to a gene: 11. Unrecorded immune exposure was likely among donors, who were nominally healthy when sampled. Primers for the PCR totalled 60 Vbeta and 13 Jbeta. Sequencing was performed with immunoSEQ multiplex PCR; in TCRdb, only in-frame clones are kept and a portion is missing. This table has around 220,000 clones, 70% to 80% appearing once. The clonotype originates from a girl aged 2-10 years in good health and CMV-seronegative. V gene TRBV6-4 combines with J gene TRBJ1-1; 8 nucleotides align to TRBD1. The material sequenced was PBMCs. The chain's CDR3 is CASGDRTVGDTEAFF. The CDR3 DNA reads as TGTGCCAGCGGGGACAGGACAGTAGGGGACACTGAAGCTTTCTTT.